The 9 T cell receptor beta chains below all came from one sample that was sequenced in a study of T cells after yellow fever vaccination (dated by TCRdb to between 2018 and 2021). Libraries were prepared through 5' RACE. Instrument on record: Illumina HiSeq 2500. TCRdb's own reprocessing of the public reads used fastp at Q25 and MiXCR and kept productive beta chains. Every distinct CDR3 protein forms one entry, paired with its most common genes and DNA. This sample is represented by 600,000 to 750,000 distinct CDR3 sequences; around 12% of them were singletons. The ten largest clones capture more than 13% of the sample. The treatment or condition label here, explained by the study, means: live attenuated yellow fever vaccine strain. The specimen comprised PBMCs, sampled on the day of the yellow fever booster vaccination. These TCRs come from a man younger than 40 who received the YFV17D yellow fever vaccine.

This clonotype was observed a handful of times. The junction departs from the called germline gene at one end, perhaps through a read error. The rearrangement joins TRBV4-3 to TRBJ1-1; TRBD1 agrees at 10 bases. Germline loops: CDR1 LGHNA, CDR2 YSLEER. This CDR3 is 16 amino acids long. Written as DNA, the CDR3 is TGCGCCAGCAGTCAAGGACAGGGGGAGTTGAACACTGAAGCTTTCTTT. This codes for CASSQGQGELNTEAFF.

This CDR3 reads CASSLERTGVNEQYF. CDR3 in DNA: TGTGCCAGCAGCTTAGAGCGGACAGGGGTCAACGAGCAGTACTTC. V and J are TRBV11-2 and TRBJ2-7; 9 positions agree with TRBD1. The CDR3 contains 15 residues. Germline loops: CDR1 SGHAT, CDR2 FQNNGV. Losses at the gene ends were 0 bases for V and 5 bases for J; bases not matched to a gene: 5. Full variable domain (missing parts from reference TRBV11-2 and TRBJ2-7): EAGVAQSPRYKIIEKRQSVAFWCNPISGHATLYWYQQILGQGPKLLIQFQNNGVVDDSQLPKDRFSAERLKGVDSTLKIQPAKLEDSAVYLCASSLERTGVNEQYFGPGTRLTVT.

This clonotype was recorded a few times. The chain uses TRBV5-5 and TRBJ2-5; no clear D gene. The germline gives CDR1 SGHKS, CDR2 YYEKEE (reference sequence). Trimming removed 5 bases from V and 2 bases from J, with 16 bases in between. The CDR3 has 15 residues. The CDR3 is CASRPWAGSQETQYF. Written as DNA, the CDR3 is TGTGCCAGCAGACCTTGGGCAGGTTCACAAGAGACCCAGTACTTC.

CDR3 DNA: TGTGCCAGCAGCAGGACTAGCGGGAGTCTAGGGGAGACCCAGTACTTC. Its translation: CASSRTSGSLGETQYF. The rearrangement joins TRBV5-5 to TRBJ2-5; 13 bases agree with TRBD2. Germline lookup yields CDR1 SGHKS and CDR2 YYEKEE (reference sequence). Trimming took 4 bases from V and 5 from J; bases not matched to a gene: 8. The CDR3 has 16 residues.

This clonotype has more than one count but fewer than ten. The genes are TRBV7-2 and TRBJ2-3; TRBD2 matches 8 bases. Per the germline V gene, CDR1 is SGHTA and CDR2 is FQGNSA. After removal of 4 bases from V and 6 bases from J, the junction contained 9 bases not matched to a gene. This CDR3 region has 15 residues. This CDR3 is CASSSPGLVTDTQYF. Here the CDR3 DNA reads TGTGCCAGCAGCTCTCCGGGACTAGTAACCGATACGCAGTATTTT.

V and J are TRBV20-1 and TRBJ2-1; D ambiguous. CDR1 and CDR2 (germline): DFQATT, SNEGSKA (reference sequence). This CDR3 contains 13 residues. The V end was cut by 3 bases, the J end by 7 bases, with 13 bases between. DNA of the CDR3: TGCAGTGCTAGCCGGACGTTATGGAATGAGCAGTTCTTC. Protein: CSASRTLWNEQFF.

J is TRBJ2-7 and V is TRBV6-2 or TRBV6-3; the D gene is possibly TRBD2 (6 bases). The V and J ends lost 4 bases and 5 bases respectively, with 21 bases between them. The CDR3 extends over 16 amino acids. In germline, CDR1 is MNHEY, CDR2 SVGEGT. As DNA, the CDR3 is TGTGCCAGCAGTTTCATCCTACGGGACCCTAGCGACGAGCAGTACTTC. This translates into CASSFILRDPSDEQYF.

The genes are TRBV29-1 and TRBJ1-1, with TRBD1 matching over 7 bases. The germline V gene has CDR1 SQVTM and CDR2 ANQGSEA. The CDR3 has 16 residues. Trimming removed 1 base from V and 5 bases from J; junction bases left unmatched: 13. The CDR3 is CSVEGQGGLVGTEAFF. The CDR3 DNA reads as TGCAGCGTTGAAGGACAGGGTGGTTTGGTCGGTACTGAAGCTTTCTTT.

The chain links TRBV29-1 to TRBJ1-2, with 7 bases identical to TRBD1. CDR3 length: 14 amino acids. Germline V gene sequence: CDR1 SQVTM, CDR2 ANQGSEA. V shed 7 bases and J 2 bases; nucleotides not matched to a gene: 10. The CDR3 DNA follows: TGCAGCGCCCTCGACAGGGATAGCAACTATGGCTACACCTTC. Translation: CSALDRDSNYGYTF.